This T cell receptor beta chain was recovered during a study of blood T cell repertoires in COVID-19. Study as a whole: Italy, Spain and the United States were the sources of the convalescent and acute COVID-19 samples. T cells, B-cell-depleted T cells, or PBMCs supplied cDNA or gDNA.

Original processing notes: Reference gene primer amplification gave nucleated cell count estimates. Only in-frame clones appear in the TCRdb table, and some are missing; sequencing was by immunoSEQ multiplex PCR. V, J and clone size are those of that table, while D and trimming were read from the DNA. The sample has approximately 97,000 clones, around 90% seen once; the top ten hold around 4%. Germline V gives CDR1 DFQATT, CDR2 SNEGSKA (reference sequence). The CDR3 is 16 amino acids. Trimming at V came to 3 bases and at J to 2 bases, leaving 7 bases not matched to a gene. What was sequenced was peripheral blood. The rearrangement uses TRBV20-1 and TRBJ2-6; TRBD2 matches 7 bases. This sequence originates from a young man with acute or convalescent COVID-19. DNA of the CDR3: TGCAGTGCTAGTTCACTAGCGAGAACTGGGGCCAACGTCCTGACTTTC. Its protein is CSASSLARTGANVLTF.